This T cell receptor (beta chain) was documented in a study of PD-1 blockade in classical Hodgkin lymphoma. Patients all relapsed after autologous stem cell transplantation, and there was variation in brentuximab vedotin exposure. Germline CDR1 and CDR2: SQVTM and ANQGSEA. Trimming removed 5 bases from V and 1 base from J; junction bases left unmatched: 9. This CDR3 region has 15 residues. Points on this clone: Its antigen is not known.

Sequencing was performed with immunoSEQ multiplex PCR; in TCRdb, only in-frame clones are kept and a portion is missing. The sample contains more than 60,000 clones, 90% of which appear only once. Overall study results and limits: Whereas CD4+ TCR diversity had risen significantly by C4D1, CD8+ TCR diversity had not. Exclusion was applied to patients who started nivolumab under 1 year after ASCT.

The sequences come from peripheral blood mononuclear cells (PBMCs), collected at baseline. The chain carries TRBV29-1 and TRBJ2-3; 7 nucleotides line up with TRBD2. This TCR came from a human donor with classical Hodgkin lymphoma. DNA of the CDR3: TGCAGCGTTATCCCGCGGGACTACCGCACAGATACGCAGTATTTT. Translating it yields CSVIPRDYRTDTQYF.